These 3 T cell receptor beta chains share one sample of origin, sequenced in a study of blood T cell repertoires in COVID-19 (dated by TCRdb to 2020 to 2022). The receptor library was made with the immunoSEQ multiplex PCR assay. The table comes from immuneACCESS by way of TCRdb, which keeps in-frame sequences with V and J called. Part of the clones is missing from these tables; in studies checked, under half for an unresolved V gene and the rest for unknown reasons. This sample gives about 140,000 clones in total; 80% to 85% of them show up just once. The ten largest clonotypes hold 4% of the sample. Source material: peripheral blood. Receptors were obtained from a woman aged 55-70 years with acute or convalescent COVID-19.

The rearrangement joins TRBV19 to TRBJ1-2; the D gene is possibly TRBD1 (6 bases). CDR1 and CDR2 from the germline V gene are LNHDA and SQIVND (reference sequence). CDR3 length: 14 amino acids. With 5 bases removed from V and 5 bases from J, the gap between germline ends came to 15 bases. CDR3 in amino acids: CASSGQTLVYGYTF. The CDR3 DNA follows: TGTGCCAGTAGTGGACAGACCTTAGTTTATGGCTACACCTTC.

The chain is built from TRBV15 and TRBJ2-2; D possibly corresponds to TRBD1 (5 bases). Germline CDR1 reads LNHNV; CDR2 reads YYDKDF (reference sequence). Between the trimmed V and J ends, which lost 0 bases and 2 bases, there was a span of 7 bases. The CDR3 loop spans 15 amino acids. CDR3 protein: CATSRDRTNTGELFF. The CDR3 DNA sequence: TGTGCCACCAGCAGAGATAGGACAAACACCGGGGAGCTGTTTTTT.

The rearrangement uses TRBV19 and TRBJ2-2, with 8 bases fitting TRBD1. V gave up 6 bases and J gave up 5 bases; unmatched junction bases: 8. The CDR3 contains 15 residues. Germline lookup yields CDR1 LNHDA and CDR2 SQIVND (reference sequence). Written as DNA, the CDR3 is TGTGCCAGTAGGAGAGGACAGGGTGGGACCGGGGAGCTGTTTTTT. Translated, it gives CASRRGQGGTGELFF.